Following are 24 T cell receptor beta chains from one sample sequenced in a study of CD8 T cells in ankylosing spondylitis. Regarding the study as a whole: A TCR beta motif made of fewer than 10 highly homologous variants seemed typical of ankylosing spondylitis blood.

The antigens these receptors bind are not known. TCRdb re-analysed the 5' RACE reads in MiXCR, keeping a single row per CDR3 protein. The sample lists 400,000 to 450,000 distinct CDR3 sequences, roughly 17% seen once, with approximately 0.97% in the top ten. The sequenced sample consisted of blood, either unsorted or a sorted T cell fraction (not recorded which). Receptor source: a male donor with ankylosing spondylitis.

This chain links TRBV5-1 with TRBJ2-7; TRBD2 is a possible D gene (5 bases). Trimming left V 0 bases short and J 1 base short, with 11 bases between. Germline lookup yields CDR1 SGHRS and CDR2 YFSETQ. CDR3 length: 15 residues. CDR3 amino acids: CASSLVRGESYEQYF. CDR3 DNA sequence: TGCGCCAGCAGCTTGGTCCGGGGAGAGTCCTACGAGCAGTACTTC.

This clonotype was observed many times. The chain joins TRBV7-8 to TRBJ2-1; maybe TRBD2 (6 bases). The CDR3 covers 13 residues. The V gene's germline CDR1 is SGHVS and CDR2 FQNEAQ. V dropped 5 bases and J dropped 4 bases, with 9 bases sitting between them. Here the CDR3 DNA reads TGTGCCAGCAGCGGGGGACTTTACAATGAGCAGTTCTTC. Protein product: CASSGGLYNEQFF.

This clonotype turned up a few times. The V and J genes are TRBV5-1 and TRBJ1-3; D might be TRBD1 (5 bases). The germline CDR1 and CDR2 sequences are SGHRS and YFSETQ. The CDR3 contains 14 residues. V was clipped by 4 bases and J by 2 bases, with 10 bases between them. CDR3 amino acids: CASSGTGTGNTIYF. CDR3 nucleotide sequence: TGCGCCAGCAGCGGGACGGGGACTGGAAACACCATATATTTT.

This clonotype has just a few counts. CDR3 nucleotide sequence: TGTGCCAGCAGTCCCGATACTAGCTCCGAGCAGTACTTC. It codes for CASSPDTSSEQYF. The chain employs TRBV7-2 and TRBJ2-7; TRBD2 might be the D (6 bases). The ends were cut back, 6 bases at V and 6 bases at J, with 15 bases in the middle. Germline lookup yields CDR1 SGHTA and CDR2 FQGNSA. The CDR3 length is 13 residues.

The V and J genes are TRBV27 and TRBJ2-1; 14 bases match TRBD2. This CDR3 spans 18 amino acids. Germline V lookup: CDR1 MNHEY, CDR2 SMNVEV (reference sequence). V shed 1 base and J 3 bases; nucleotides not matched to a gene: 5. The CDR3 here is CASSLWGTSGSLYNEQFF. The CDR3 region has the DNA TGTGCCAGCAGTTTATGGGGGACTAGCGGGAGTCTCTACAATGAGCAGTTCTTC.

The table lists this clonotype with a count of one. The rearrangement joins TRBV18 to TRBJ1-1; D is unclear. CDR3 size: 13 residues. The germline V and J ends were trimmed by 8 bases and 4 bases, with 14 bases remaining between them. The V gene's germline CDR1 is KGHSH and CDR2 LQKENI. The CDR3 region is CASGSVFGTEAFF. The CDR3 DNA is TGTGCCAGCGGTTCGGTGTTTGGCACTGAAGCTTTCTTT.

The rearrangement links TRBV7-3 to TRBJ2-1; D unresolved. The V gene's germline CDR1 is SGHTA and CDR2 FQGTGA. Trimming left V 5 bases short and J 1 base short, with 12 bases between. CDR3 length equals 15 residues. The CDR3: CASSLLRASYNEQFF. For the CDR3, the DNA is TGTGCCAGCAGCCTACTTCGGGCGTCCTACAATGAGCAGTTCTTC.

V is TRBV7-8 and J is TRBJ2-5; 12 bases are a match to TRBD2. The CDR3 sequence is 17 residues long. V was pared by 5 bases and J by 5 bases, with 12 bases of the junction left unmatched. Germline assignment: CDR1 SGHVS and CDR2 FQNEAQ. CDR3 region: CASSQQLAGGFGETQYF. CDR3 nucleotide sequence: TGTGCCAGCAGCCAGCAGCTAGCGGGGGGGTTCGGGGAGACCCAGTACTTC.

This clonotype occurred a few times. This chain connects TRBV5-1 to TRBJ1-3; 7 nucleotides match TRBD1. The V and J ends lost 2 bases and 1 base, in that order; junction bases with no gene match: 3. CDR3 length equals 15 residues. Germline CDR1 SGHRS, CDR2 YFSETQ. The CDR3 is CASSFGQESGNTIYF. The DNA of the CDR3 is TGCGCCAGCAGCTTTGGACAGGAGTCTGGAAACACCATATATTTT.

This clonotype was observed a handful of times. The chain combines TRBV6-1 with TRBJ1-2, with 7 bases that match TRBD1. The V gene end was trimmed by 1 base and the J gene end by 5 bases; junction bases not matched to a gene: 7. Germline assignment: CDR1 MNHNS and CDR2 SASEGT. CDR3 length: 15 residues. CDR3 residues: CASSEGAGQSYGYTF. In DNA, the CDR3 is TGTGCCAGCAGTGAAGGTGCGGGACAGTCTTATGGCTACACCTTC.

CDR3 DNA sequence: TGTGCCAGCAGCTCCGCGAAGGGATCTGAGCAGTTCTTC. This sequence encodes CASSSAKGSEQFF. J is TRBJ2-1 and V is TRBV11-2; D is ambiguous. CDR3 length: 13 residues. Germline V CDR1 and CDR2: SGHAT, FQNNGV. V was shortened by 4 bases and J by 9 bases, with 13 bases between the two germline ends. The full variable domain, with the rest looked up from reference TRBV11-2 and TRBJ2-1, is EAGVAQSPRYKIIEKRQSVAFWCNPISGHATLYWYQQILGQGPKLLIQFQNNGVVDDSQLPKDRFSAERLKGVDSTLKIQPAKLEDSAVYLCASSSAKGSEQFFGPGTRLTVL.

V and J are TRBV19 and TRBJ2-1; 7 nucleotides match TRBD1. CDR1 is LNHDA and CDR2 is SQIVND in the germline V gene (reference sequence). With V trimmed by 3 bases and J by 12 bases, 8 bases remained unmatched. The CDR3 contains 13 residues. This chain's CDR3 is CASSIPPQGRQFF. In DNA form, the CDR3 reads TGTGCCAGTAGTATCCCACCACAGGGGAGGCAGTTCTTC.

This chain connects TRBV7-2 to TRBJ1-5; TRBD1 aligns across 11 bases. Unmatched junction bases numbered 13, after V lost 5 bases and J lost 7 bases. This CDR3 contains 17 residues. Per germline, CDR1 SGHTA and CDR2 FQGNSA. The CDR3 region is CASSTGGQGAREQPQHF. The CDR3 nucleotides are TGTGCCAGCAGCACAGGAGGACAGGGGGCGCGGGAGCAGCCCCAGCATTTT. Full variable domain (outside the CDR3, taken from reference TRBV7-2 and TRBJ1-5): GAGVSQSPSNKVTEKGKDVELRCDPISGHTALYWYRQSLGQGLEFLIYFQGNSAPDKSGLPSDRFSAERTGGSVSTLTIQRTQQEDSAVYLCASSTGGQGAREQPQHFGDGTRLSIL.

This clonotype was detected once. The chain has TRBV6-6 and TRBJ1-5, with D possibly matching TRBD1 (5 bases). The V gene's germline CDR1 is MNHNY and CDR2 SVGAGI (reference sequence). V gave up 10 bases and J gave up 5 bases, with 12 bases separating them. This CDR3 has 12 residues. The CDR3 here is CATRQGDQPQHF. Here the CDR3 DNA reads TGTGCCACCAGGCAGGGCGATCAGCCCCAGCATTTT.

This chain links TRBV6-1 with TRBJ2-3, with 11 bases that match TRBD2. Trimming removed 5 bases from V and 4 bases from J; junction bases left unmatched: 2. The CDR3 has 14 residues. Germline V gene sequence: CDR1 MNHNS, CDR2 SASEGT. CDR3 protein: CASSRSGGADTQYF. The CDR3, as DNA: TGTGCCAGCAGTCGTAGCGGGGGGGCAGATACGCAGTATTTT.

The chain links TRBV5-1 to TRBJ1-2; maybe TRBD1 (6 bases). CDR1 SGHRS and CDR2 YFSETQ come from the germline V gene. V gave up 0 bases and J gave up 3 bases, with 12 bases separating them. This CDR3 has 15 residues. CDR3 region: CASSLAGGADYGYTF. DNA of the CDR3: TGCGCCAGCAGCTTGGCTGGGGGGGCAGACTATGGCTACACCTTC.

This clonotype was counted ten times or more. The V call is TRBV10-3, the J call TRBJ2-3, with 10 bases identical to TRBD1. Unmatched junction bases numbered 5, after V lost 11 bases and J lost 0 bases. The CDR3 is made up of 14 amino acids. Per germline, CDR1 ENHRY and CDR2 SYGVKD. The CDR3, as DNA: TGTGCCGTTGGGACAGGGGCCAGCACAGATACGCAGTATTTT. This encodes CAVGTGASTDTQYF.

In its sample, this clonotype was seen a few times. The chain employs TRBV12-3 or TRBV12-4 and TRBJ2-3; D ambiguous. Trimming left V 3 bases short and J 1 base short, with 26 bases between. This CDR3 contains 20 residues. DNA for the CDR3: TGTGCCAGCAGTTTTCCCCCTTTGGGCCAACCCCTCTTTGGCACAGATACGCAGTATTTT. This sequence encodes CASSFPPLGQPLFGTDTQYF.

The chain links TRBV5-1 to TRBJ2-7; TRBD2 is a possible D gene (6 bases). The CDR3 sequence is 14 residues long. Germline V gene lookup returns CDR1 SGHRS and CDR2 YFSETQ. The ends were cut back, 3 bases at V and 5 bases at J, with 15 bases in the middle. The CDR3 sequence is CASSSGTPGDEQYF. The CDR3 region has the DNA TGCGCCAGCAGCTCCGGGACGCCGGGAGACGAGCAGTACTTC. The complete variable domain, with remaining parts taken from reference TRBV5-1 and TRBJ2-7, reads KAGVTQTPRYLIKTRGQQVTLSCSPISGHRSVSWYQQTPGQGLQFLFEYFSETQRNKGNFPGRFSGRQFSNSRSEMNVSTLELGDSALYLCASSSGTPGDEQYFGPGTRLTVT.

V usage is TRBV5-1 and J usage is TRBJ2-5; TRBD1 is a possible D gene (5 bases). V was pared by 3 bases and J by 2 bases, with 20 bases between. The germline gives CDR1 SGHRS, CDR2 YFSETQ. The CDR3 is 17 amino acids. The CDR3 nucleotides read TGCGCCAGCAGCTCGACTGCTCAGGGTGTGGGACAAGAGACCCAGTACTTC. Translation gives CASSSTAQGVGQETQYF.

A note on this clonotype: At one of its ends the junction is not consistent with the germline gene, which may arise from a read error. The gene calls are TRBV9 and TRBJ1-5; the D is unclear. Germline V gives CDR1 SGDLS, CDR2 YYNGEE. The CDR3 is made up of 15 amino acids. The CDR3 here is CVSSVEGSSNQPQHF. The CDR3 bases are TGTGTCAGCAGCGTAGAAGGGTCTTCCAATCAGCCCCAGCATTTT.

The gene calls are TRBV24-1 and TRBJ1-2; a possible D gene is TRBD1 (5 bases). Germline lookup yields CDR1 KGHDR and CDR2 SFDVKD. The V end lost 5 bases, the J end lost 5 bases, and 14 bases lay between the germline ends. The CDR3 sequence is 14 residues long. The CDR3 bases are TGTGCCACCAGTGGTCCGGGGGGATCTTATGGCTACACCTTC. Translating gives CATSGPGGSYGYTF.

The chain links TRBV5-1 to TRBJ1-2, with no clear D. CDR1 and CDR2 from the germline V gene are SGHRS and YFSETQ. The CDR3 is made up of 12 amino acids. Trimming cost V 4 bases and J 0 bases, with 4 bases left between them. CDR3 DNA: TGCGCCAGCAGCGCGACTAACTATGGCTACACCTTC. Translation gives CASSATNYGYTF.

At least ten counts were recorded for this clonotype. The chain carries TRBV6-1 and TRBJ2-1, with 7 bases matching TRBD2. The CDR3 spans 13 residues. After removal of 6 bases from V and 7 bases from J, the junction contained 6 bases not matched to a gene. CDR1 is MNHNS, CDR2 SASEGT, per germline. CDR3 sequence reads: CASRTSGVNEQFF. CDR3 nucleotide sequence: TGTGCCAGCAGGACGAGCGGGGTAAATGAGCAGTTCTTC.